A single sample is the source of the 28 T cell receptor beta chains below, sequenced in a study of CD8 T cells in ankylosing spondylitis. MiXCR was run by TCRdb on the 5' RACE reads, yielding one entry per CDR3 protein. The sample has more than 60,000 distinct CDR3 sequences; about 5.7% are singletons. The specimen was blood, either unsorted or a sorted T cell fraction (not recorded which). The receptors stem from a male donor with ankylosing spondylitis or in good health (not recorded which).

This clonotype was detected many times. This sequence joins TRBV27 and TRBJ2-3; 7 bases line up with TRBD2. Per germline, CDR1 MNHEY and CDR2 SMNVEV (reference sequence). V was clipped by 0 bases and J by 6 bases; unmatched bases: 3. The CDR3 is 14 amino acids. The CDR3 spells CASSLSTSADTQYF. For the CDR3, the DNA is TGTGCCAGCAGTTTATCTACTAGCGCGGATACGCAGTATTTT.

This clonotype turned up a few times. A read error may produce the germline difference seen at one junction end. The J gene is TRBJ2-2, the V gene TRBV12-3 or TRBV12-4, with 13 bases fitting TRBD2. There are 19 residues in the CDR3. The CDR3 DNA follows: TGTGCCCGCAGTACACCCCAGGGACTAGCGGGGCCATACACCGGGGAGCTGTTTTTT. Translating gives CARSTPQGLAGPYTGELFF.

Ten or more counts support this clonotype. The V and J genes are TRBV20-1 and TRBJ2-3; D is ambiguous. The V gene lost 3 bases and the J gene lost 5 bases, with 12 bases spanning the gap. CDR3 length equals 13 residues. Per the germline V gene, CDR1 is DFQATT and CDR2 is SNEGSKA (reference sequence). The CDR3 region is CSARDPLVDTQYF. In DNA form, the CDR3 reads TGCAGTGCTAGGGACCCTCTGGTAGATACGCAGTATTTT.

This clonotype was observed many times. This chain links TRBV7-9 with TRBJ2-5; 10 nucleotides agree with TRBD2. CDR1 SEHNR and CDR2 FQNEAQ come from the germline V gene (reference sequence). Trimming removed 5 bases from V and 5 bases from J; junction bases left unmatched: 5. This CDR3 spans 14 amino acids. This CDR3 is CASSQAGGTETQYF. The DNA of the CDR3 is TGTGCCAGCAGCCAAGCGGGGGGGACTGAGACCCAGTACTTC.

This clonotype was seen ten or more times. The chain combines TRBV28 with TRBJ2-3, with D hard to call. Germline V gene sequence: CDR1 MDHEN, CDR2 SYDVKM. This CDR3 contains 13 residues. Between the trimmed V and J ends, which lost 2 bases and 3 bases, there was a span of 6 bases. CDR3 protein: CASSLPETDTQYF. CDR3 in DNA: TGTGCCAGCAGTTTACCAGAAACAGATACGCAGTATTTT.

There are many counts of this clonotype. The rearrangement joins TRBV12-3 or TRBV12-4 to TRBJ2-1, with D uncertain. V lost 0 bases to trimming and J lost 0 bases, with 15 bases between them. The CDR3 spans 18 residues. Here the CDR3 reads CASSLAPEWGSSYNEQFF. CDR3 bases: TGTGCCAGCAGTTTAGCCCCGGAGTGGGGAAGCTCCTACAATGAGCAGTTCTTC.

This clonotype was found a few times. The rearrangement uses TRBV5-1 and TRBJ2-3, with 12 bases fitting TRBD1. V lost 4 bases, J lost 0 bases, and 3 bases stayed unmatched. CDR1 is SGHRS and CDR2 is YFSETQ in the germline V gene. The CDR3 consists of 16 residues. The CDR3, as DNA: TGCGCCAGCAGCCCGGGGACAGGGGGCAGCACAGATACGCAGTATTTT. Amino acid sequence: CASSPGTGGSTDTQYF.

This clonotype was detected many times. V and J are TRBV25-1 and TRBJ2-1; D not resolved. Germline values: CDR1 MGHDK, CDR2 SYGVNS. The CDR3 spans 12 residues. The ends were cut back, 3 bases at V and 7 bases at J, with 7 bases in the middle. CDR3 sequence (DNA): TGTGCCAGCAGTGATGAAGGGAATGAGCAGTTCTTC. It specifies CASSDEGNEQFF.

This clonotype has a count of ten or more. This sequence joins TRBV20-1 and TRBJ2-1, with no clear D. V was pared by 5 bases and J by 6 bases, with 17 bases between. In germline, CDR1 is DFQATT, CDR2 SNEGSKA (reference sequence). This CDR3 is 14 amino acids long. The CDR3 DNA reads TGCAGTGCTCCCCCCGGCGTCCCCGGCAATGAGCAGTTCTTC. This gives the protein CSAPPGVPGNEQFF.

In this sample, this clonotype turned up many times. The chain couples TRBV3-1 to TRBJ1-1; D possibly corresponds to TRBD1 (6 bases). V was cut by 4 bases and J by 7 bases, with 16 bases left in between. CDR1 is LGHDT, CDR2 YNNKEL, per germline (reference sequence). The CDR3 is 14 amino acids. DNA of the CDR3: TGTGCCAGCAGCCTCCGTGGACAGCAGATTGAAGCTTTCTTT. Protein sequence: CASSLRGQQIEAFF.

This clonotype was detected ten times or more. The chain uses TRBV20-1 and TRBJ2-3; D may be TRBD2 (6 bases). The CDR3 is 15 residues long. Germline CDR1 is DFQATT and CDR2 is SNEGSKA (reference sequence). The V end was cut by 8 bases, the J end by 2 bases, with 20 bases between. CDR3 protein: CSSERRLADTDTQYF. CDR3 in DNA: TGCAGTTCTGAAAGGAGATTAGCGGACACAGATACGCAGTATTTT.

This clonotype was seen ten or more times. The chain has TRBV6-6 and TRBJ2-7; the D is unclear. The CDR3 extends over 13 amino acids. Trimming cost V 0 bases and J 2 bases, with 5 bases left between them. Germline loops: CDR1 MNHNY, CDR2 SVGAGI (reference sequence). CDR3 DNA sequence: TGTGCCAGCAGTTACTCTCGAACCTACGAGCAGTACTTC. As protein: CASSYSRTYEQYF.

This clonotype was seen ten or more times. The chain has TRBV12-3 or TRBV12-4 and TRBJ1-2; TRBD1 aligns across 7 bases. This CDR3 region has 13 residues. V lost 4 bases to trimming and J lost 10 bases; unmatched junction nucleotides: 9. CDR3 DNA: TGTGCCAGCAGTTCCCGCCGACAGGGCTTCTACACCTTC. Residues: CASSSRRQGFYTF.

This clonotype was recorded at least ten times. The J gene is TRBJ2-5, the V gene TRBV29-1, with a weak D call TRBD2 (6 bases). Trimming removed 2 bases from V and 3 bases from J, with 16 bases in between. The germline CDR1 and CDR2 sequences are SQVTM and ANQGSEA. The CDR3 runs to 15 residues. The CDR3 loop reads CSVEWRASEEETQYF. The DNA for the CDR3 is TGCAGCGTTGAATGGAGGGCCTCAGAGGAAGAGACCCAGTACTTC.

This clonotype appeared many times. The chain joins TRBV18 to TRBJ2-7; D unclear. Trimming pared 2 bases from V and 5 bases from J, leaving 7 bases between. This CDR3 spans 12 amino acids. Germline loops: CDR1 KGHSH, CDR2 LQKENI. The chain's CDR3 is CASSPSGHEQYF. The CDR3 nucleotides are TGTGCCAGCTCACCATCCGGCCACGAGCAGTACTTC.

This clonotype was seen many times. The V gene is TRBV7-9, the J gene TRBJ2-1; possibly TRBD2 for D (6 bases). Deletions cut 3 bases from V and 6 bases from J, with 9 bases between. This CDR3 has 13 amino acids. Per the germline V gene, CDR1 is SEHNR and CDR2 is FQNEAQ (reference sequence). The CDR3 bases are TGTGCCAGCAGCTTCGGGGGTTCCAATGAGCAGTTCTTC. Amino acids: CASSFGGSNEQFF.

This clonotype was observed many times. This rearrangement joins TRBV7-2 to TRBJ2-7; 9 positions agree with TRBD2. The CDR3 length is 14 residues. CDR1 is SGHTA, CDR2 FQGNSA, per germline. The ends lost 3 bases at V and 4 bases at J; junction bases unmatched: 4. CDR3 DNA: TGTGCCAGCAGCTTTAGCGGGGGAGATTACGAGCAGTACTTC. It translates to CASSFSGGDYEQYF.

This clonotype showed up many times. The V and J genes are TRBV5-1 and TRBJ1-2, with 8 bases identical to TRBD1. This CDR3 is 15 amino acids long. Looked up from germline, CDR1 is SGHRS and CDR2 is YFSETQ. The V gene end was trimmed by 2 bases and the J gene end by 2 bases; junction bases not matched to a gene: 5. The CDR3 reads CASSLGQGSNYGYTF. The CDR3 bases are TGCGCCAGCAGCTTAGGACAGGGATCGAACTATGGCTACACCTTC.

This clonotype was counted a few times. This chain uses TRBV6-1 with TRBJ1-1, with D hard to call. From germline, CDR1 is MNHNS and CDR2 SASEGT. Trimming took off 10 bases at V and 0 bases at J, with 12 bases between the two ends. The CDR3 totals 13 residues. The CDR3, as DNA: TGTGCCACCGACGAGCGGTTGAACACTGAAGCTTTCTTT. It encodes CATDERLNTEAFF.

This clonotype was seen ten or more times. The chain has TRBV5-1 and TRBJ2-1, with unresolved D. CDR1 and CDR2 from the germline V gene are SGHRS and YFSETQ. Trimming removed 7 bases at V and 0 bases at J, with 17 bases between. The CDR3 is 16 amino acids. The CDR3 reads CASRWGRRNSYNEQFF. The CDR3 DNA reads TGCGCCAGCCGCTGGGGAAGGCGGAACTCCTACAATGAGCAGTTCTTC.

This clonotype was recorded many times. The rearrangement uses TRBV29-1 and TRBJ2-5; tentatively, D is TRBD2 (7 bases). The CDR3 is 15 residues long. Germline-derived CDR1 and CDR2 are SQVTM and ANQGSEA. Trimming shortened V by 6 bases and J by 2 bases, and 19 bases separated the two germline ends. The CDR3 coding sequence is TGCAGCGTGGCCCGCCTTCGGGGGGCGCAAGAGACCCAGTACTTC. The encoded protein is CSVARLRGAQETQYF.

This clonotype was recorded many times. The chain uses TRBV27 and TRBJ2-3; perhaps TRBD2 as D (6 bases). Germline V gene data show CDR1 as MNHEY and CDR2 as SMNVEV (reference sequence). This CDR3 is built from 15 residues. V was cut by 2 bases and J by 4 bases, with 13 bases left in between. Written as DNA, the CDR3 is TGTGCCAGCAGTTTACGCGCGGGGTGGTCAGATACGCAGTATTTT. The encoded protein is CASSLRAGWSDTQYF.

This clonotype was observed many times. As DNA, the CDR3 is TGTGCCAGCAGCTTAAACAGGGCAGGGGGCGAGCAGTACTTC. It yields the protein CASSLNRAGGEQYF. V is TRBV7-8 and J is TRBJ2-7; 7 nucleotides align to TRBD1. V shed 2 bases and J 6 bases; nucleotides not matched to a gene: 7. CDR1 is SGHVS and CDR2 is FQNEAQ in the germline V gene. This CDR3 has 14 residues.

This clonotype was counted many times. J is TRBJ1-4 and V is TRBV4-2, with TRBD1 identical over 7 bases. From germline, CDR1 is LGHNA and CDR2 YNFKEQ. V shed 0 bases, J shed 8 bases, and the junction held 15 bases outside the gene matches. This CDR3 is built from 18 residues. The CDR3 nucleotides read TGTGCCAGCAGCCAAGATCCGCGCACCGGGACAGAGCTAGAAAAACTGTTTTTT. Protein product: CASSQDPRTGTELEKLFF.

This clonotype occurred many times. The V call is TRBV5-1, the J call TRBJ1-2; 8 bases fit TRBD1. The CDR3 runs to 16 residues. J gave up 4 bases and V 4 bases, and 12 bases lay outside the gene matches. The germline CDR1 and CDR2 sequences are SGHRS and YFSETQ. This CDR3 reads CASSLRTGGDGYGYTF. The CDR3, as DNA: TGCGCCAGCAGCCTCCGCACAGGGGGTGATGGCTATGGCTACACCTTC.

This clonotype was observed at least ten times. CDR3 protein: CASSARLRTDTQYF. The CDR3 nucleotides are TGTGCCAGCAGTGCCCGGCTCCGCACAGATACGCAGTATTTT. The chain carries TRBV27 and TRBJ2-3; D gene ambiguous. Deletions cut 5 bases from V and 1 base from J, with 10 bases between. The CDR3 has 14 residues. CDR1 and CDR2 from the germline V gene are MNHEY and SMNVEV (reference sequence).

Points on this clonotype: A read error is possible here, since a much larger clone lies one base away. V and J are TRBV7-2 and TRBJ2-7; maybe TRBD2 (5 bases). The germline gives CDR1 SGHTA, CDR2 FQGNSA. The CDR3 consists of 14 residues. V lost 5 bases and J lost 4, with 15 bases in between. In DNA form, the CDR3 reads TGTGCCAGCAGCCCCGGGCTAGCTCGGTACGAGCAGTACTTC. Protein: CASSPGLARYEQYF.

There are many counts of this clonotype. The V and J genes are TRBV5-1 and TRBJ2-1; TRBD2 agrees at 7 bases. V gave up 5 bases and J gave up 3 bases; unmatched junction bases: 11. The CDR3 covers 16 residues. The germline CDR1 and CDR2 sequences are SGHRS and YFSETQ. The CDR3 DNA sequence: TGCGCCAGCAGTTTTACGCTGGGGGGGGGCTACAATGAGCAGTTCTTC. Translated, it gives CASSFTLGGGYNEQFF. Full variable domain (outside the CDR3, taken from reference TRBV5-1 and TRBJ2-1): KAGVTQTPRYLIKTRGQQVTLSCSPISGHRSVSWYQQTPGQGLQFLFEYFSETQRNKGNFPGRFSGRQFSNSRSEMNVSTLELGDSALYLCASSFTLGGGYNEQFFGPGTRLTVL.